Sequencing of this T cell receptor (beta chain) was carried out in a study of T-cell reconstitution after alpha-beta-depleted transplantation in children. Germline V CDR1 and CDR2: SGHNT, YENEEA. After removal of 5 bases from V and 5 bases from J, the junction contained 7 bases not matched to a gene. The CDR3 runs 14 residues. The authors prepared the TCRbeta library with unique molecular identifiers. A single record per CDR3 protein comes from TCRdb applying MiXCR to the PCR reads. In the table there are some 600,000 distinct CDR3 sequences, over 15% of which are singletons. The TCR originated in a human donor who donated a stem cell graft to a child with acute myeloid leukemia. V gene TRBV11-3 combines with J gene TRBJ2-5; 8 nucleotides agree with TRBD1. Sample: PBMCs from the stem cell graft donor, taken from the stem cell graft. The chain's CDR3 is CASSLSRTGETQYF. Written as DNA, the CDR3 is TGTGCCAGCAGCCTGAGTCGGACAGGGGAGACCCAGTACTTC.